One sample yielded the 14 T cell receptor beta chains listed below, sequenced in a study of T cell repertoires in cytomegalovirus infection. From the reads, TCRdb called clonotypes with MiXCR, one entry per CDR3 protein. The sample records hundreds of thousands of distinct CDR3 sequences, about 33% being singletons. Their antigens remain unidentified. The source material was cultured PBMCs, sampled from culture after CMV antigen stimulation. These TCRs come from a human donor in good health (CMV status not recorded). Some clones in this sample may be carry-over from other donors' samples.

This chain uses TRBV5-6 with TRBJ2-1; perhaps TRBD2 as D (5 bases). Trimming pared 1 base from V and 8 bases from J, leaving 13 bases between. The CDR3 totals 14 residues. Germline V CDR1 and CDR2: SGHDT, YYEEEE. This chain's CDR3 is CASSLTSGMDEQFF. In DNA form, the CDR3 reads TGTGCCAGCAGCTTGACCTCCGGGATGGATGAGCAGTTCTTC.

This chain uses TRBV6-6 with TRBJ2-1, with 7 bases aligning to TRBD2. CDR3 length equals 13 residues. Trimming removed 9 bases from V and 4 bases from J; junction bases left unmatched: 6. Germline CDR1 reads MNHNY; CDR2 reads SVGAGI (reference sequence). The CDR3 nucleotides read TGTGCCAGGCTAGCGGATTCTTACAATGAGCAGTTCTTC. Amino acid sequence: CARLADSYNEQFF.

This clonotype has only a few counts. The rearrangement links TRBV20-1 to TRBJ2-3, with 9 bases fitting TRBD1. This CDR3 has 17 residues. Germline loops: CDR1 DFQATT, CDR2 SNEGSKA (reference sequence). J gave up 2 bases and V 0 bases, and 9 bases lay outside the gene matches. The CDR3 reads CSARDPWGTGNTDTQYF. The DNA of the CDR3 is TGCAGTGCTAGAGATCCTTGGGGGACAGGGAACACAGATACGCAGTATTTT.

The chain combines TRBV7-9 with TRBJ2-7; 10 nucleotides match TRBD1. The CDR3 consists of 15 residues. Per germline, CDR1 SEHNR and CDR2 FQNEAQ (reference sequence). CDR3 coding DNA: TGTGCAGTTCGGGACAGGGGCATACTCCCCTACGAGCAGTACTTC. This translates into CAVRDRGILPYEQYF.

This clonotype was counted at least ten times. The chain couples TRBV7-2 to TRBJ2-3; D is perhaps TRBD2 (6 bases). V was shortened by 2 bases and J by 2 bases, with 11 bases between the two germline ends. This CDR3 spans 15 amino acids. The germline CDR1 and CDR2 sequences are SGHTA and FQGNSA. CDR3 DNA: TGTGCCAGCAGCTTATCGACTAGATTCACAGATACGCAGTATTTT. Translated, it gives CASSLSTRFTDTQYF.

This clonotype came up a few times. The chain carries TRBV7-9 and TRBJ1-6; tentative D call: TRBD1 (6 bases). The CDR3 runs to 17 residues. V shed 5 bases and J shed 7 bases, with 21 bases lying between them. Germline V CDR1 and CDR2: SEHNR, FQNEAQ (reference sequence). The CDR3 protein is CASSEGDRVPINSPLHF. CDR3 DNA sequence: TGTGCCAGCAGCGAGGGGGACCGCGTGCCCATCAATTCACCCCTCCACTTT.

The chain uses TRBV10-3 and TRBJ2-7; the D call may be TRBD1 or TRBD2 (6 bases each). V lost 6 bases and J 2 bases, leaving 17 bases between the germline ends. This CDR3 comprises 15 residues. Germline CDR1 is ENHRY and CDR2 is SYGVKD. In nucleotides, the CDR3 is TGTGCCATCAGGAGGGATGACAGGACTACCTACGAGCAGTACTTC. Translation gives CAIRRDDRTTYEQYF.

This clonotype was counted ten times or more. The genes are TRBV7-2 and TRBJ2-1; 10 bases are shared with TRBD2. This CDR3 has 17 residues. Germline trimming cut 1 base from V and 2 bases from J; bases unmatched to any gene: 5. CDR1 is SGHTA and CDR2 is FQGNSA in the germline V gene. The CDR3 sequence is CASSLGGSGRAYNEQFF. In DNA, the CDR3 is TGTGCCAGCAGCTTAGGTGGGAGCGGGAGGGCCTACAATGAGCAGTTCTTC.

This clonotype has just a few counts. The rearrangement uses TRBV2 and TRBJ2-6; weak D call: TRBD1 (5 bases). Germline CDR1 is SNHLY and CDR2 is FYNNEI. This CDR3 spans 18 amino acids. Deletions cut 1 base from V and 0 bases from J, with 13 bases between. For the CDR3, the DNA is TGTGCCAGCAGTGAAGGGGGCAGCCATCACTCTGGGGCCAACGTCCTGACTTTC. Translation gives CASSEGGSHHSGANVLTF.

The rearrangement uses TRBV19 and TRBJ1-5; 7 nucleotides match TRBD1. The CDR3 is made up of 13 amino acids. V lost 2 bases and J lost 6; bases outside the gene matches: 1. The germline gives CDR1 LNHDA, CDR2 SQIVND (reference sequence). In DNA, the CDR3 is TGTGCCAGTAGTATAACAGGGGTTCAGCCCCAGCATTTT. Protein sequence: CASSITGVQPQHF.

This sequence joins TRBV28 and TRBJ1-1; no reliable D call. This CDR3 has 13 residues. CDR1 is MDHEN and CDR2 is SYDVKM in the germline V gene. V lost 2 bases, J lost 10 bases, and 14 bases lay in between. The CDR3 DNA is TGTGCCAGCAGTTTACAGGTACCCTATGGAGCTTTCTTT. This translates into CASSLQVPYGAFF.

This clonotype was seen more than once but under ten times. This chain joins TRBV29-1 and TRBJ2-5, with 8 bases lining up with TRBD1. Trimming cost V 6 bases and J 2 bases; bases outside gene matches: 5. This CDR3 region has 13 residues. CDR1 is SQVTM and CDR2 is ANQGSEA in the germline V gene. CDR3 DNA sequence: TGCAGCGTGTCCAGGGGGCTACAAGAGACCCAGTACTTC. Translated, it gives CSVSRGLQETQYF.

This clonotype has only a few counts. The chain recombines TRBV28 with TRBJ1-1; TRBD1 might be the D (5 bases). V lost 4 bases, J lost 9 bases, and 12 bases lay in between. The CDR3 runs to 12 residues. The germline gives CDR1 MDHEN, CDR2 SYDVKM. The CDR3 protein is CASSSVGRQAFF. The DNA of the CDR3 is TGTGCCAGCAGTTCTGTGGGACGGCAAGCTTTCTTT. Variable domain in full (rest from reference TRBV28 and TRBJ1-1): DVKVTQSSRYLVKRTGEKVFLECVQDMDHENMFWYRQDPGLGLRLIYFSYDVKMKEKGDIPEGYSVSREKKERFSLILESASTNQTSMYLCASSSVGRQAFFGQGTRLTVV.

The sample holds many counts of this clonotype. The rearrangement joins TRBV20-1 to TRBJ1-5, with TRBD1 matching 10 bases. The junction had 4 bases not matched to a gene; V was cut back by 6 bases and J by 2 bases. The CDR3 is 14 amino acids. Germline lookup yields CDR1 DFQATT and CDR2 SNEGSKA (reference sequence). The CDR3, as DNA: TGCAGTGCAGGGACAGGGGTGGGCAATCAGCCCCAGCATTTT. This codes for CSAGTGVGNQPQHF.